A selection of T cell receptor beta chains follows, all from one sample in a study of blood T cell repertoires in COVID-19. Assay: immunoSEQ multiplex PCR; the TCRdb copy retains only in-frame clones and omits some. The repertoire has a few hundred thousand clones, roughly 81% of them found once; the top ten carry roughly 6.7%. Sequencing was done on a sample of PBMCs or T cells enriched from blood (not recorded which). The origin of the receptors is a woman in her forties or fifties who had been exposed to COVID-19. Each CDR3 is given with its conserved first and last residue. Fields, in order: clone size, J gene, V gene, D gene, CDR3 DNA, CDR3 protein. A D gene is named only where the DNA matches it firmly. Size tells how often a clone was seen (once, few, many) or the class of an expanded clone, and some rows leave it out.

.	TRBJ1-1	TRBV19	.	TGTGCCAGTAGTGGGGAGGGGAAACGGACTGAAGCTTTCTTT	CASSGEGKRTEAFF
.	TRBJ2-1	TRBV19	TRBD2	TGTGCCAGTAGTCAGGGACTAGCGGGCAATGAGCAGTTCTTC	CASSQGLAGNEQFF
.	TRBJ2-1	TRBV12-5	TRBD2	TGTGCTAGTGGCGGAGCGGGGGGAACTCCTTATGGCAATGAGCAGTTCTTC	CASGGAGGTPYGNEQFF
.	TRBJ1-1	TRBV2	.	TGTGCCAGCAGTCTGCGTATGGTGAACACTGAAGCTTTCTTT	CASSLRMVNTEAFF
.	TRBJ1-2	TRBV19	.	TGTGCCAGTAGTTCCGTTTATGGCTACACCTTC	CASSSVYGYTF
.	TRBJ2-1	TRBV10-3	TRBD2	TGTGCCACGGTTGGGACTACCCCCCTGGAAGGTCATGAGCAGTTCTTC	CATVGTTPLEGHEQFF
.	TRBJ2-6	TRBV19	.	TGTGCCAGTAGACCGGGACTTAGCTCTGGGGCCAACGTCCTGACTTTC	CASRPGLSSGANVLTF
.	TRBJ2-7	TRBV6-5	TRBD1	TGTGCCAGCAGTTACGTCCAGGGGGCTCAAAACGAGCAGTACTTC	CASSYVQGAQNEQYF
.	TRBJ2-1	TRBV3-1/TRBV3-2	TRBD2	TGTGCCAGCAGCCAAATCGCTAGCGGGGGGGCAGCGTTCTTC	CASSQIASGGAAFF
.	TRBJ2-2	TRBV7-9	TRBD1	TGTGCCAGCAGACCGGGACAGGGGTACACCGGGGAGCTGTTTTTT	CASRPGQGYTGELFF
.	TRBJ1-5	TRBV19	.	TGTGCCAGTAGTATAGCCCGGGGTGCAAATCAGCCCCAGCATTTT	CASSIARGANQPQHF
.	TRBJ1-2	TRBV19	.	TGTGCCAGTAGTCGGGGGGCGAGAAATGGCTACACCTTC	CASSRGARNGYTF
.	TRBJ1-4	TRBV28	TRBD1	TGTGCCAGCAGTTACCTGGGACAGGGCAATGAAAAACTGTTTTTT	CASSYLGQGNEKLFF
.	TRBJ1-5	TRBV7-8	TRBD1	TGTGCCAGCAGCTGGGCGGACAGGGCTAGCAATCAGCCCCAGCATTTT	CASSWADRASNQPQHF
once	TRBJ1-1	TRBV3-1/TRBV3-2	.	TGTGCCAGCAGTGGACTGCCGAACACTGAAGCTTTCTTT	CASSGLPNTEAFF
.	TRBJ1-3	TRBV11-2	.	TGTGCCAGCAGCCTTTTCACCCCGACAGCAATCTCTGGAAACACCATATATTTT	CASSLFTPTAISGNTIYF
.	TRBJ2-7	TRBV5-4	TRBD2	TGTGCCAGCAGTCGTGGACTAGTCCCCTACGAGCAGTACTTC	CASSRGLVPYEQYF
.	TRBJ2-7	TRBV10-3	.	TGTGCCATCACCCCAGGGGGGTCCTACGAGCAGTACTTC	CAITPGGSYEQYF
once	TRBJ1-5	TRBV6-1	.	TGTGCCAGCAGTGAAGACAGCTACAATCAGCCCCAGCATTTT	CASSEDSYNQPQHF
.	TRBJ1-2	TRBV7-2	.	TGTGCCAGCAGCCTCCAGGAGGTAGCTAACTATGGCTACACCTTC	CASSLQEVANYGYTF